The 14 T cell receptor beta chains below come from one sample, sequenced in a study of blood T cell repertoires in COVID-19. Generated by immunoSEQ multiplex PCR, the TCRdb table keeps only in-frame clones and is missing some. Here the sample spans fewer than 65,000 clones, roughly nine tenths being singletons. The sample was peripheral blood. These receptors originate from a woman aged 60-75 years with active or convalescent COVID-19.

This chain joins TRBV6-6 and TRBJ1-2; D uncertain. The CDR3 length is 15 residues. The ends were cut back, 0 bases at V and 2 bases at J, with 10 bases in the middle. CDR1 and CDR2 from the germline V gene are MNHNY and SVGAGI (reference sequence). The CDR3 sequence is CASSYSRESNYGYTF. CDR3 nucleotides: TGTGCCAGCAGTTACTCGAGGGAGTCCAACTATGGCTACACCTTC.

The V gene is TRBV6-2 or TRBV6-3, the J gene TRBJ1-3, with D unresolved. The CDR3 spans 14 residues. V lost 2 bases to trimming and J lost 2 bases, with 7 bases between them. Germline V gene sequence: CDR1 MNHEY, CDR2 SVGEGT. As DNA, the CDR3 is TGTGCCAGCAGTTACGGAGGGACTGGAAACACCATATATTTT. Its translation is CASSYGGTGNTIYF.

The V gene is TRBV2, the J gene TRBJ2-3, with 7 bases fitting TRBD2. J was trimmed by 2 bases and V by 5 bases; bases with no gene match: 7. From germline, CDR1 is SNHLY and CDR2 FYNNEI. The CDR3 sequence is 15 residues long. In nucleotides, the CDR3 is TGTGCCAGCAGTCCTCTGAGCGGGGTCACAGATACGCAGTATTTT. This codes for CASSPLSGVTDTQYF. The full variable domain, its missing parts supplied by reference TRBV2 and TRBJ2-3, is EPEVTQTPSHQVTQMGQEVILRCVPISNHLYFYWYRQILGQKVEFLVSFYNNEISEKSEIFDDQFSVERPDGSNFTLKIRSTKLEDSAMYFCASSPLSGVTDTQYFGPGTRLTVL.

The chain uses TRBV3-1 (or the pseudogene TRBV3-2) and TRBJ1-4; a weak D match, TRBD1 (6 bases). Germline V CDR1 and CDR2: LGHDT, YNNKEL (reference sequence). CDR3 size: 17 residues. V was pared by 2 bases and J by 0 bases, with 13 bases between. CDR3 sequence: CASSQWGQNATNEKLFF. The CDR3 nucleotides are TGTGCCAGCAGCCAATGGGGGCAGAATGCAACTAATGAAAAACTGTTTTTT.

The gene calls are TRBV19 and TRBJ1-5; TRBD1 might be the D (6 bases). From germline, CDR1 is LNHDA and CDR2 SQIVND (reference sequence). The CDR3 runs 16 residues. V was clipped by 9 bases and J by 3 bases, with 21 bases between them. The CDR3 coding sequence is TGTGCCAGCTCGAACCCGAACAGACAGGCCAATCAGCCCCAGCATTTT. It encodes CASSNPNRQANQPQHF.

The chain joins TRBV4-1 to TRBJ2-2; TRBD2 aligns across 14 bases. The germline V gene has CDR1 MGHRA and CDR2 YSYEKL. Trimming cost V 0 bases and J 4 bases; bases outside gene matches: 7. The CDR3 length is 19 residues. The CDR3 is CASSQERTSGGPSTGELFF. DNA of the CDR3: TGCGCCAGCAGCCAAGAAAGGACTAGCGGGGGGCCGAGCACCGGGGAGCTGTTTTTT.

V and J are TRBV4-2 and TRBJ2-5; 13 nucleotides line up with TRBD2. After removal of 8 bases from V and 4 bases from J, the junction contained 7 bases not matched to a gene. The germline V gene encodes CDR1 LGHNA and CDR2 YNFKEQ. CDR3 size: 15 residues. CDR3 sequence: CASGRLAGGSETQYF. As DNA, the CDR3 is TGTGCCAGCGGAAGACTAGCGGGAGGATCAGAGACCCAGTACTTC.

The gene calls are TRBV3-1 (or the pseudogene TRBV3-2) and TRBJ1-2, with D tentatively TRBD1 (6 bases). Germline CDR1 and CDR2: LGHDT and YNNKEL (reference sequence). This CDR3 is built from 15 residues. V was trimmed by 2 bases and J by 5 bases, leaving 15 bases between them. CDR3 protein: CASSQTVGAGYGYTF. DNA of the CDR3: TGTGCCAGCAGCCAAACGGTGGGGGCTGGGTATGGCTACACCTTC.

This chain links TRBV19 with TRBJ1-3, with 7 nucleotides matching TRBD1. Germline CDR1 reads LNHDA; CDR2 reads SQIVND (reference sequence). The V and J ends lost 5 bases and 0 bases, in that order; junction bases with no gene match: 10. The length of the CDR3 is 17 residues. The CDR3 DNA follows: TGTGCCAGTAGTCTCCGGGACAGCAGCCTCTCTGGAAACACCATATATTTT. This sequence encodes CASSLRDSSLSGNTIYF.

The gene calls are TRBV28 and TRBJ1-3, with 8 bases aligning to TRBD1. CDR1 and CDR2 (germline): MDHEN, SYDVKM. V was pared by 8 bases and J by 4 bases, with 7 bases of the junction left unmatched. There are 14 residues in the CDR3. The CDR3 DNA reads as TGTGCCAGCTGGCAGGGGGCATCGGGAAACACCATATATTTT. This codes for CASWQGASGNTIYF.

The chain uses TRBV3-1 (or the pseudogene TRBV3-2) and TRBJ2-3; 9 positions match TRBD2. Germline CDR1 LGHDT, CDR2 YNNKEL (reference sequence). The CDR3 consists of 16 residues. Germline trimming cut 1 base from V and 1 base from J; bases unmatched to any gene: 3. CDR3 sequence (DNA): TGTGCCAGCAGCCAAGTAGCGGGGGCCCGCACAGATACGCAGTATTTT. Translating it yields CASSQVAGARTDTQYF.

This chain links TRBV5-4 with TRBJ1-1, with no clear D. The CDR3 length is 14 residues. CDR1 is SGHNT, CDR2 YYREEE, per germline (reference sequence). V lost 5 bases to trimming and J lost 0 bases, with 11 bases between them. The CDR3 sequence is CASRPPTLNTEAFF. As DNA, the CDR3 is TGTGCCAGCAGACCCCCTACTTTGAACACTGAAGCTTTCTTT. Variable domain in full (rest from reference TRBV5-4 and TRBJ1-1): ETGVTQSPTHLIKTRGQQVTLRCSSQSGHNTVSWYQQALGQGPQFIFQYYREEENGRGNFPPRFSGLQFPNYSSELNVNALELDDSALYLCASRPPTLNTEAFFGQGTRLTVV.

In DNA, the CDR3 is TGTGCCAGCAGCCCTGGGACTAGCGGGAGGGTATCCCCAGATACGCAGTATTTT. As protein: CASSPGTSGRVSPDTQYF. The chain has TRBV7-3 and TRBJ2-3; TRBD2 matches at 16 bases. J was trimmed by 4 bases and V by 5 bases; bases with no gene match: 9. The CDR3 runs to 18 residues. Germline values: CDR1 SGHTA, CDR2 FQGTGA.

A single count supports this clone. V is TRBV10-3 and J is TRBJ2-3, with a weak D call TRBD2 (6 bases). Germline CDR1 reads ENHRY; CDR2 reads SYGVKD. The CDR3 contains 16 residues. V was clipped by 8 bases and J by 0 bases, with 18 bases between them. The CDR3 coding sequence is TGTGCCATCGGGGGGAACACAGGATTCAGCACAGATACGCAGTATTTT. Translating gives CAIGGNTGFSTDTQYF.